This T cell receptor (beta chain) stems from a study of blood T cell repertoires in COVID-19. For the study at large: Sites in the United States, Italy and Spain provided acute and convalescent COVID-19 samples. PBMCs, B-cell-depleted T cells, or T cells provided the cDNA or gDNA that made up the material.

This CDR3 region has 14 residues. Germline assignment: CDR1 SNHLY and CDR2 FYNNEI. With V trimmed by 9 bases and J by 0 bases, 7 bases remained unmatched. Per the study methods: For nucleated cells, counts were estimated from reference gene primer amplification. This table comes from immunoSEQ multiplex PCR, and its TCRdb copy is limited to in-frame clones, with some not included. V, J and clone size were drawn from that table, and D and trimming were deduced from the DNA. The sample has about 140,000 clones; 79% are singletons. Only one count was recorded for this clone. This sequence was found in a man in his fifties or sixties with acute or convalescent COVID-19. This chain uses TRBV2 with TRBJ2-5; 7 bases map to TRBD1. The sample consisted of peripheral blood. CDR3 DNA: TGTGCCAGATGGGACAGACTGCACCAAGAGACCCAGTACTTC. As protein: CARWDRLHQETQYF.